The T cell receptor beta chain described here comes from a study of Ad26.COV2.S vaccination and SARS-CoV-2 variants. About the study: A participant enrolled in the COV1001 Ad26.COV2.S trial arm provided the sample. Once, or twice with 56 days between doses, Ad26.COV2.S was given intramuscularly.

Measured with immunoSEQ multiplex PCR; TCRdb has only the in-frame clones, and not every one. The sample has about 440,000 clones; 90% are singletons. Treatment specified: roughly 20 received Ad26.COV2.S at low or high dose, single or two shots; about five received placebo; per-sample allocation not given. The study sampled participants on day 63 after the first vaccine or placebo injection. V gave up 4 bases and J gave up 0 bases; unmatched junction bases: 4. Germline V gene sequence: CDR1 SGHKS, CDR2 YYEKEE (reference sequence). This CDR3 has 15 residues. The clonotype originates from a person aged 18-65 years who received the Ad26.COV2.S COVID-19 vaccine or a placebo. Sequences were derived from peripheral blood, sampled in a trial of Ad26.COV2.S vaccine versus placebo. The chain recombines TRBV5-5 with TRBJ2-3; 8 bases are shared with TRBD2. The CDR3 protein is CASSPTSESTDTQYF. The CDR3 DNA sequence: TGTGCCAGCAGCCCGACTAGCGAAAGCACAGATACGCAGTATTTT.